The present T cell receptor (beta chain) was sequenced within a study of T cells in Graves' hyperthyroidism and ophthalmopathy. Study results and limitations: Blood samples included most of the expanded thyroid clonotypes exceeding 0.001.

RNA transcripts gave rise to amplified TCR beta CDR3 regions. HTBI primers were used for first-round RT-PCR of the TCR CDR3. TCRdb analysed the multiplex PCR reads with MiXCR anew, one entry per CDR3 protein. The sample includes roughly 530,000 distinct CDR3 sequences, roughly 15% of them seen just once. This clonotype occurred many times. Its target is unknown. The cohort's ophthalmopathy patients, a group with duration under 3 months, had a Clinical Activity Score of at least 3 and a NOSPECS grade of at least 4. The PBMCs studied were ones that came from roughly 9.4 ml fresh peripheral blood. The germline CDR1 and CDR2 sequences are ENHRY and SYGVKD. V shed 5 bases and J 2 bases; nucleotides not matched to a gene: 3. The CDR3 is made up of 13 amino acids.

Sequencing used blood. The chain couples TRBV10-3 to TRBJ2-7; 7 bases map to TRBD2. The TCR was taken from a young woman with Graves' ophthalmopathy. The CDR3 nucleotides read TGTGCCATCAGTAGCGGGGAAACCTACGAGCAGTACTTC. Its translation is CAISSGETYEQYF.